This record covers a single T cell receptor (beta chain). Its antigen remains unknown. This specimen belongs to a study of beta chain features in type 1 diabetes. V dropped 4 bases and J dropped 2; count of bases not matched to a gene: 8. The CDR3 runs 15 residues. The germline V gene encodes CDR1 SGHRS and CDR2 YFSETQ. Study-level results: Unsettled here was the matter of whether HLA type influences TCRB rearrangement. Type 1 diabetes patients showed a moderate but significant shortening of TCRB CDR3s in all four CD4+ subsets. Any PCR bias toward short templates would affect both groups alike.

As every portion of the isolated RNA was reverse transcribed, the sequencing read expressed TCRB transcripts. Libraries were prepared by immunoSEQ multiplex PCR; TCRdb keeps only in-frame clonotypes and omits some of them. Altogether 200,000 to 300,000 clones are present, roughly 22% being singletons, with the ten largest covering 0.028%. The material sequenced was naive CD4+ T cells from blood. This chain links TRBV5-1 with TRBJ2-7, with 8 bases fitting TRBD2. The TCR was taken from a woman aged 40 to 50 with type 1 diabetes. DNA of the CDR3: TGCGCCAGCAGCCCCATACGGGGGGGAGCCTACGAGCAGTACTTC. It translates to CASSPIRGGAYEQYF.